The following is a T cell receptor beta chain sequence with its context. Its target is unknown. Measured with immunoSEQ multiplex PCR; TCRdb has only the in-frame clones, and not every one. The table has about 130,000 clones, roughly nine tenths seen once. The data are from a study of T cell responses to AZD1222 COVID-19 vaccine. General observations from the study: Targets within unmutated variant regions were reportedly found for nearly half of spike-specific TCRs.

The CDR3 is 14 amino acids. Pooled samples include second doses given at about 4 or 12 weeks. The receptor was isolated from an adult who received the AZD1222 COVID-19 vaccine. V gene TRBV21-1 combines with J gene TRBJ2-7. TRBV21-1 is shown as a pseudogene. The specimen comprised peripheral blood, sampled 28 days after the second AZD1222 dose. The CDR3, as DNA: TGTGCCAGCAGCACGATTGGGTGTTCCTACGAGCAGTACTTC. This translates into CASSTIGCSYEQYF.